Listed here is a single TCR beta chain. The target antigen is unknown. The junction had 11 bases not matched to a gene; V was cut back by 7 bases and J by 7 bases. Germline CDR1 and CDR2: MDHEN and SYDVKM. This CDR3 has 14 amino acids. The PCR was carried out with 60 Vbeta primers and 13 Jbeta primers. Generated by immunoSEQ multiplex PCR, the TCRdb table keeps only in-frame clones and is missing some. The sample holds some 150,000 clones, roughly 76% seen once. This sample is part of a study of cytomegalovirus exposure and HLA in healthy donors. General study findings and limits: Listed as cytomegalovirus-associated were 170 or so TCR beta chains.

The receptor was isolated from a woman in her forties or fifties in good health and CMV-seronegative. The sample taken for sequencing was PBMCs. The chain carries TRBV28 and TRBJ2-5; 8 bases are shared with TRBD1. The CDR3: CASTPSGQAGTQYF. The CDR3 nucleotides are TGTGCCAGCACCCCTTCGGGACAGGCGGGGACCCAGTACTTC.